A selection of T cell receptor beta chains follows, all from one sample in a study of blood T cell repertoires in COVID-19. Libraries were prepared by immunoSEQ multiplex PCR; TCRdb keeps only in-frame clonotypes and omits some of them. The table includes about 250,000 clones, over 70% detected once. The sample taken for sequencing was peripheral blood. The receptors come from a man aged 40-55 years with active or convalescent COVID-19. Both conserved end residues are part of each CDR3. The order of the fields is V gene, J gene, D gene, clone size, CDR3 protein, CDR3 DNA. The D gene is left open where the match is weak. A clone size is listed for some rows: how often the clone was seen (once, few, many), or a class if it is expanded.

>TRBV4-3|TRBJ1-5|-|medium-sized
CASSQDQNSNQPQHF
TGCGCCAGCAGCCAAGATCAGAATAGCAATCAGCCCCAGCATTTT
>TRBV6-1|TRBJ2-1|TRBD2|-
CASSDGLAMVAEQFF
TGTGCCAGCAGTGACGGACTAGCGATGGTAGCTGAGCAGTTCTTC
>TRBV3-1/TRBV3-2|TRBJ1-2|TRBD1|-
CASSSLTGDNGYTF
TGTGCCAGCAGCTCGCTGACAGGGGACAATGGCTACACCTTC
>TRBV11-3|TRBJ2-7|-|-
CASRAIYEQYF
TGTGCCAGCAGGGCAATCTACGAGCAGTACTTC
>TRBV5-1|TRBJ2-7|TRBD1|few
CASSFGGTGVYEQYF
TGCGCCAGCAGCTTCGGCGGGACAGGGGTTTACGAGCAGTACTTC
>TRBV6-5|TRBJ2-7|-|once
CASRDQTGGQYF
TGTGCCAGCAGAGACCAGACAGGAGGCCAGTACTTC
>TRBV7-3|TRBJ2-1|TRBD2|-
CASSLTAASGRSYNEQFF
TGTGCCAGCAGCTTAACGGCGGCTAGCGGGAGGTCCTACAATGAGCAGTTCTTC
>TRBV5-1|TRBJ2-3|-|-
CASSSGDGRTDTQYF
TGCGCCAGCAGCTCGGGGGACGGCCGCACAGATACGCAGTATTTT
>TRBV4-3|TRBJ1-4|-|-
CASSHVGEANEKLFF
TGCGCCAGCAGCCACGTAGGGGAGGCGAATGAAAAACTGTTTTTT
>TRBV6-5|TRBJ1-5|-|-
CASSSSAFGDYQPQHF
TGTGCCAGCAGTTCCTCCGCATTCGGGGATTATCAGCCCCAGCATTTT
>TRBV7-8|TRBJ2-1|TRBD2|few
CASSQSGTSRNEQFF
TGTGCCAGCAGCCAATCCGGGACTAGTAGGAATGAGCAGTTCTTC
>TRBV10-1|TRBJ1-1|-|-
CASSEPERPEAFF
TGCGCCAGCAGTGAGCCGGAGCGGCCTGAAGCTTTCTTT
>TRBV18|TRBJ1-1|TRBD1|-
CATRQGANTEAFF
TGTGCCACAAGACAGGGAGCGAACACTGAAGCTTTCTTT
>TRBV10-3|TRBJ2-1|-|once
CAINPGLHYNEQFF
TGTGCCATCAATCCGGGACTCCACTACAATGAGCAGTTCTTC
>TRBV10-3|TRBJ1-5|-|-
CAITGTDQPQHF
TGTGCCATCACGGGAACCGATCAGCCCCAGCATTTT
>TRBV21-1|TRBJ1-1|-|-
CASALHRGQDTEAFF
TGTGCCAGCGCATTGCATAGGGGCCAGGACACTGAAGCTTTCTTT
>TRBV7-3|TRBJ2-7|-|-
CASSFSGIDYEQYF
TGTGCCAGCAGCTTTTCAGGGATAGACTACGAGCAGTACTTC
>TRBV4-1|TRBJ2-3|TRBD1|-
CASSQDRPTDTQYF
TGCGCCAGCAGCCAGGACAGGCCCACAGATACGCAGTATTTT
>TRBV5-8|TRBJ2-2|-|once
CASSLPGGGELFF
TGTGCCAGCAGCTTGCCCGGTGGCGGGGAGCTGTTTTTT
>TRBV5-1|TRBJ2-1|TRBD1|-
CASSSTGGDYNEQFF
TGCGCCAGCAGCTCGACAGGGGGAGACTACAATGAGCAGTTCTTC
>TRBV5-5|TRBJ2-3|TRBD2|-
CASRGLAGWIMDTQYF
TGTGCCAGCAGGGGACTAGCGGGATGGATCATGGATACGCAGTATTTT
>TRBV3-1/TRBV3-2|TRBJ2-1|-|-
CASSPTTPGSDNEQFF
TGTGCCAGCAGTCCTACTACTCCGGGGTCGGACAATGAGCAGTTCTTC